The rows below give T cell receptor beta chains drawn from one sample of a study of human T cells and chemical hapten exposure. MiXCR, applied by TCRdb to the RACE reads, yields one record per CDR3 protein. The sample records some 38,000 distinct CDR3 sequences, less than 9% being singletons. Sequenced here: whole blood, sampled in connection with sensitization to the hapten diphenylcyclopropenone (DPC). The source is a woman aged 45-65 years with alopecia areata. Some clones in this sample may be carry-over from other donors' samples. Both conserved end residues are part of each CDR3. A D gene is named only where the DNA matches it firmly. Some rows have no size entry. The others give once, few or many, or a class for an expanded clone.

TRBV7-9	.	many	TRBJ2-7	TGTGCCAGCAGCCACACTGCCTACGAGCAGTACTTC	CASSHTAYEQYF
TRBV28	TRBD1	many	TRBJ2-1	TGTGCCAGCCTTCCGGCAGGGGGCATGAATGAGCAGTTCTTC	CASLPAGGMNEQFF
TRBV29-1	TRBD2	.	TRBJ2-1	TGCAGCGTTGGGGCCCGACTAGCGGGAGAGGGGAAGCAGTTCTTC	CSVGARLAGEGKQFF
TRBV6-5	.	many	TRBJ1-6	TGTGCCAGCAGTCTGACAGTTCGTGGGTCCTATAATTCACCCCTCCACTTT	CASSLTVRGSYNSPLHF
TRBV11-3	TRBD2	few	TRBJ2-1	TGTGCCAGCAGAAGCGGGAGGGCCGGAGGGAAGCAGTTCTTC	CASRSGRAGGKQFF
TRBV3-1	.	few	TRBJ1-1	TGTGCCAGCGACCGAGGGGGGAACACTGAAGCTTTCTTT	CASDRGGNTEAFF
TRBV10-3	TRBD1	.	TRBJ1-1	TGTGCCATCAGTGGGGGGGGACAGAGGGACACTGAAGCTTTCTTT	CAISGGGQRDTEAFF
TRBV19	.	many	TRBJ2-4	TGTGCCAGTCTCCAGGGAGGAGGAGAAAACATTCAGTACTTC	CASLQGGGENIQYF
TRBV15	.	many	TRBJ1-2	TGTGCCACCAACCACCTAGGTGGCTACACCTTC	CATNHLGGYTF
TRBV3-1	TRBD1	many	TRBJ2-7	TGTGCCAGCAGTCGACAGGGGGACGTTTTCTACGAGCAGTACTTC	CASSRQGDVFYEQYF
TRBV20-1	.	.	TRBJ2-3	TGCAGTGCTAGAGGGGACACAGATACGCAGTATTTT	CSARGDTDTQYF
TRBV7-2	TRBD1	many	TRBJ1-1	TGTGCCAGCAGCTTCAGGACAGGGGGTATGAACACTGAAGCTTTCTTT	CASSFRTGGMNTEAFF
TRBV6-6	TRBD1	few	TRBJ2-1	TGTGCCAGCAGTTCACAGGGGAATGAGCAGTTCTTC	CASSSQGNEQFF
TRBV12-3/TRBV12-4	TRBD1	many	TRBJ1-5	TGTGCCAGCAGTTTAGGACAGGGGGGAAATCAGCCCCAGCATTTT	CASSLGQGGNQPQHF
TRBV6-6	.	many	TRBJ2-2	TGTGCCAGCAGTTACTTGGGACGCATAAATTCGGACACCGGGGAGCTGTTTTTT	CASSYLGRINSDTGELFF
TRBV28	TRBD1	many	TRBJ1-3	TGTGCCAGCAGCCCGGACAGGGGCCTCTCTGGAAACACCATATATTTT	CASSPDRGLSGNTIYF
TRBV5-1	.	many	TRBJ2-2	TGCGCCAGCAGCTTGAACGGAGCCACCGGGGAGCTGTTTTTT	CASSLNGATGELFF
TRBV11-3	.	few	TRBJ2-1	TGTGCCAGCAGCTTCGGGGGCTCCTACAATGAGCAGTTCTTC	CASSFGGSYNEQFF
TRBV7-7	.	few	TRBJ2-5	TGTGCTAGCAGCTTAGCAGGAGGGGGACAGACCCAGTACTTC	CASSLAGGGQTQYF
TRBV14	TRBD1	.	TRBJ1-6	TGTGCCAGCAGCCCCCGAACAGGGGGAGAGGCACCCCTCCACTTT	CASSPRTGGEAPLHF
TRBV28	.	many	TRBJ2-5	TGTGCCAGCAGTTTACGAGGGGTCAGCGAGACCCAGTACTTC	CASSLRGVSETQYF
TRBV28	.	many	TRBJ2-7	TGTGCCAGCCCGGGACAACGGGGGCAGTACTTC	CASPGQRGQYF
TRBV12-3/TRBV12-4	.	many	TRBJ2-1	TGTGCCAGCAGTTCTAGCTTTGAGCAGTTCTTC	CASSSSFEQFF
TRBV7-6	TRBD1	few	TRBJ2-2	TGTGCCAGCAGCTCCGACAGGGGTGGCGGGGAGCTGTTTTTT	CASSSDRGGGELFF
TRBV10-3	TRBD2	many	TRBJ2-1	TGTGCCATCAGTCCTCTAGCGGTTTCCTACAATGAGCAGTTCTTC	CAISPLAVSYNEQFF
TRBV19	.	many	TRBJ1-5	TGTGCCAGTAGTACGTACAAGGGGCAGCCCCAGCATTTT	CASSTYKGQPQHF
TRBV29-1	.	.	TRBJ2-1	TGCAGCGTCGGTCTAGGGGGGGACAATGAGCAGTTCTTC	CSVGLGGDNEQFF
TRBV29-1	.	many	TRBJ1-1	TGCAGCGTTGAGGGGCAGCAGAACACTGAAGCTTTCTTT	CSVEGQQNTEAFF
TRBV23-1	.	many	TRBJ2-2	.	CASSQPLSGTPRTPGSCFF
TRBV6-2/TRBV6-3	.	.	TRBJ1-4	TGTGCCAGCAGCTCGGCTCGGGGCCGGAAGACAACTAATGAAAAACTGTTTTTT	CASSSARGRKTTNEKLFF
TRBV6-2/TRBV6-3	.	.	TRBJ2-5	TGTGCCAGCAGTTACTGGAGGGGATCCCCACGTCGGCAAGAGACCCAGTACTTC	CASSYWRGSPRRQETQYF
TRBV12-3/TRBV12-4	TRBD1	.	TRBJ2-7	TGTGCCAGCAGCCGGACAGGGAGACCCTCCTACGAGCAGTACTTC	CASSRTGRPSYEQYF
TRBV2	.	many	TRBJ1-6	TGTGCCAGCAGTGAAGCGGCGGGGGCGAGGTCACCCCTCCACTTT	CASSEAAGARSPLHF
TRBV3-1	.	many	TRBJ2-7	TGTGCCAGCAGGTCCGGGACTTTCGGGGAGCAGTACTTC	CASRSGTFGEQYF
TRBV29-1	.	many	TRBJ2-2	TGCAGCGGCGCTAGCGCGAACACCGGGGAGCTGTTTTTT	CSGASANTGELFF
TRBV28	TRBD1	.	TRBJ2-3	TGTGCCAGCAGTTTCCCCGGGACAGGGGGAGGGACGCAGTATTTT	CASSFPGTGGGTQYF
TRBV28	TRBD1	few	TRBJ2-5	TGTGCCAGCAGGGTGACAGGGGTTTTGGAGACCCAGTACTTC	CASRVTGVLETQYF
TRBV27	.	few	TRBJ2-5	TGTGCCAGCAGACCATACAACCAAGAGACCCAGTACTTC	CASRPYNQETQYF